This note documents a single T cell receptor beta chain sequence. Its antigen remains unknown. This entry is derived from a study of OX40 agonist ivuxolimab in advanced cancers. Study-level background: Having had anti-PD-1, anti-PD-L1 or anti-CTLA-4 therapy before was allowed, and around 44% had some.

Overall study findings and caveats: On average, CD8+ T cells had more expanded clones than CD4+.

Libraries were prepared by immunoSEQ multiplex PCR; TCRdb keeps only in-frame clonotypes and omits some of them. The data show about 53,000 clones, with around 91% seen just once and about 11% held by the top ten. V was pared by 7 bases and J by 1 base, with 11 bases between. Germline CDR1 MNHNS, CDR2 SASEGT. CDR3 length: 15 amino acids. Baseline was the first blood sampling point, followed by cycle 4 day 1 and cycle 7 day 1. This sequence originates from an adult with an advanced solid tumor such as melanoma, head and neck, liver or kidney cancer. V and J are TRBV6-1 and TRBJ2-6; D is ambiguous. Sequencing was performed on CD4+ or CD8+ T cells sorted from blood, taken in a trial of the OX40 agonist ivuxolimab. The CDR3 coding sequence is TGTGCCAGCACCCGGATGGGGTCTGGGGCCAACGTCCTGACTTTC. Translated, it gives CASTRMGSGANVLTF.